A single sample gave rise to the 14 T cell receptor beta chains below, sequenced in a study of cytotoxic CD8 clonotypes in ibrutinib-treated CLL. Repertoires were generated with immunoSEQ multiplex PCR, while TCRdb's copy carries only in-frame clones and drops some. The sample carries a few hundred thousand clones, around three quarters recorded once. The starting material was PBMCs, obtained after 24 months of ibrutinib treatment. Receptors were obtained from a human donor with chronic lymphocytic leukemia.

The table lists this clone with a few counts. V usage is TRBV29-1 and J usage is TRBJ1-4; perhaps TRBD1 as D (6 bases). Germline V gene lookup returns CDR1 SQVTM and CDR2 ANQGSEA. V was shortened by 6 bases and J by 6 bases, with 17 bases between the two germline ends. The CDR3 length is 14 residues. DNA of the CDR3: TGCAGCGTGCAAACAGGGTCAGGGGATGAAAAACTGTTTTTT. Translating gives CSVQTGSGDEKLFF.

This rearrangement joins TRBV15 to TRBJ1-2, with D possibly being TRBD1 (6 bases). This CDR3 contains 15 residues. Germline CDR1 and CDR2: LNHNV and YYDKDF (reference sequence). Trimming took off 3 bases at V and 0 bases at J, with 11 bases between the two ends. The CDR3 nucleotides read TGTGCCACCAGCAGGGCAAGGACAGCTAACTATGGCTACACCTTC. Protein: CATSRARTANYGYTF.

The chain is built from TRBV29-1 and TRBJ2-7; D not resolved. Per germline, CDR1 SQVTM and CDR2 ANQGSEA. This CDR3 contains 13 residues. The ends were cut back, 4 bases at V and 1 base at J, with 11 bases in the middle. In nucleotides, the CDR3 is TGCAGCGTTGGGGCGAAACAATCCTACGAGCAGTACTTC. This translates into CSVGAKQSYEQYF.

The chain recombines TRBV28 with TRBJ2-7; no clear D gene. The CDR3 runs to 12 residues. Germline values: CDR1 MDHEN, CDR2 SYDVKM. The V end lost 10 bases, the J end lost 3 bases, and 13 bases lay between the germline ends. In nucleotides, the CDR3 is TGTGCCACCTTTGGATACGGCTACGAGCAGTACTTC. Translating gives CATFGYGYEQYF.

V is TRBV5-4 and J is TRBJ2-5; a possible D gene is TRBD2 (6 bases). V dropped 4 bases and J dropped 0 bases, with 10 bases sitting between them. Germline lookup yields CDR1 SGHNT and CDR2 YYREEE (reference sequence). This CDR3 is 14 amino acids long. CDR3 nucleotides: TGTGCCAGCAGCCCAGGACTAAACCAAGAGACCCAGTACTTC. It codes for CASSPGLNQETQYF.

The chain is built from TRBV4-1 and TRBJ1-5; no reliable D call. Trimming left V 5 bases short and J 9 bases short, with 11 bases between. CDR3 length: 12 residues. Germline-derived CDR1 and CDR2 are MGHRA and YSYEKL. The CDR3 sequence is CASSKSIRPQHF. CDR3 nucleotides: TGCGCCAGCAGCAAGTCCATCAGGCCCCAGCATTTT.

The chain couples TRBV6-6 to TRBJ2-7; TRBD2 matches at 12 bases. The CDR3 is 15 amino acids. Trimming at V came to 5 bases and at J to 1 base, leaving 3 bases not matched to a gene. Germline assignment: CDR1 MNHNY and CDR2 SVGAGI (reference sequence). CDR3 sequence reads: CASSGGTSGSYEQYF. In nucleotides, the CDR3 is TGTGCCAGCAGTGGGGGGACTAGCGGGTCCTACGAGCAGTACTTC.

The chain has TRBV19 and TRBJ1-2; 8 bases agree with TRBD1. Trimming took 6 bases from V and 10 from J; bases not matched to a gene: 19. The CDR3 runs 16 residues. Germline loops: CDR1 LNHDA, CDR2 SQIVND (reference sequence). CDR3 in DNA: TGTGCCAGTAGAACCGCTCGGACAGGGCCGTCCCTAGACTACACCTTC. Protein product: CASRTARTGPSLDYTF. Full variable domain (missing parts from reference TRBV19 and TRBJ1-2): DGGITQSPKYLFRKEGQNVTLSCEQNLNHDAMYWYRQDPGQGLRLIYYSQIVNDFQKGDIAEGYSVSREKKESFPLTVTSAQKNPTAFYLCASRTARTGPSLDYTFGSGTRLTVV.

This clone appeared a few times. The chain links TRBV6-5 to TRBJ1-1; D is possibly TRBD1 (6 bases). Germline CDR1 reads MNHEY; CDR2 reads SVGAGI. This CDR3 spans 14 amino acids. V was trimmed by 7 bases and J by 0 bases, leaving 12 bases between them. The chain's CDR3 is CASKEGGMNTEAFF. The DNA for the CDR3 is TGTGCCAGCAAAGAGGGGGGTATGAACACTGAAGCTTTCTTT.

The chain carries TRBV6-5 and TRBJ2-5; a weak D match, TRBD2 (6 bases). The CDR3 length is 15 residues. V was cut by 0 bases and J by 2 bases, with 10 bases left in between. Per the germline V gene, CDR1 is MNHEY and CDR2 is SVGAGI. The CDR3: CASSYSTGVQETQYF. The CDR3 nucleotides read TGTGCCAGCAGTTACTCGACGGGGGTGCAAGAGACCCAGTACTTC.

Only one count was recorded for this clone. The V call is TRBV9, the J call TRBJ1-5, with D maybe TRBD1 (5 bases). V gave up 3 bases and J gave up 3 bases, with 10 bases separating them. Germline CDR1 is SGDLS and CDR2 is YYNGEE. There are 14 residues in the CDR3. The CDR3 DNA reads as TGTGCCAGCAGCGAGGGGTGGAACAATCAGCCCCAGCATTTT. This sequence encodes CASSEGWNNQPQHF.

This rearrangement joins TRBV19 to TRBJ1-4, with D perhaps TRBD1 (5 bases). CDR3 size: 14 residues. Germline CDR1 LNHDA, CDR2 SQIVND (reference sequence). Trimming cost V 2 bases and J 7 bases, with 11 bases left between them. The CDR3 loop is CASSIQGGGEKLFF. For the CDR3, the DNA is TGTGCCAGTAGTATACAGGGAGGAGGTGAAAAACTGTTTTTT.

This rearrangement joins TRBV28 to TRBJ2-3; tentative D call: TRBD2 (6 bases). The V and J ends lost 7 bases and 9 bases respectively, with 26 bases between them. The CDR3 is made up of 16 amino acids. In germline, CDR1 is MDHEN, CDR2 SYDVKM. CDR3 sequence reads: CASIPGLPGSGRTQYF. Written as DNA, the CDR3 is TGTGCCAGCATCCCCGGACTACCCGGGAGTGGGAGGACGCAGTATTTT.

The rearrangement links TRBV28 to TRBJ2-7, with D possibly being TRBD1 (6 bases). The ends were cut back, 5 bases at V and 4 bases at J, with 15 bases in the middle. Per germline, CDR1 MDHEN and CDR2 SYDVKM. This CDR3 has 14 amino acids. The CDR3 region is CASSLQGGKYEQYF. CDR3 sequence (DNA): TGTGCCAGCAGTCTACAGGGTGGTAAATACGAGCAGTACTTC.